One T cell receptor (beta chain) is described in this entry. Its antigen is unidentified. PCR used 60 Vbeta primers and 13 Jbeta primers. Sequenced by immunoSEQ multiplex PCR; TCRdb stores in-frame clones only, minus some. The repertoire holds 95,000 to 100,000 clones, with approximately 83% as singletons. The data are from a study of cytomegalovirus exposure and HLA in healthy donors. Study-wide points: Donors belonging to an Asian-associated ancestry cluster reportedly showed fewer N-insertions in productive TCRs than the approximately 700-donor mean, according to what a later analysis found. A few CMV-associated chains proved CMV antigen-specific in vitro. V- and J-gene trimming of TCR beta was linked (in a later analysis) to a missense DCLRE1C variant.

The clonotype was recovered from a female donor in good health and CMV-seropositive. The sample comprised PBMCs.

The CDR3 DNA sequence: TGTGCCAGCAGCCTCCGGGACAGGGTGCACGAGCAGTACTTC. Translation: CASSLRDRVHEQYF. This rearrangement joins TRBV11-2 to TRBJ2-7, with 9 bases lining up with TRBD1. This CDR3 has 14 amino acids. Trimming took 5 bases from V and 5 from J; bases not matched to a gene: 7. Germline CDR1 reads SGHAT; CDR2 reads FQNNGV.